This T cell receptor beta chain was sequenced during a study of blood T cell repertoires in COVID-19. The overall study: Sources were T cells, B-cell-depleted T cells, or PBMCs; the material itself was cDNA or gDNA.

Trimming cost V 0 bases and J 4 bases, with 9 bases left between them. The germline CDR1 and CDR2 sequences are KGHDR and SFDVKD. The CDR3 covers 14 residues. Some clones are missing from TCRdb's copy, which holds only in-frame ones; the method was immunoSEQ multiplex PCR. Of a few hundred thousand clones listed, around 86% are singletons. The chain links TRBV24-1 to TRBJ2-7, with no clear D. The receptor's source is an elderly man with acute or convalescent COVID-19. The source material was peripheral blood. This CDR3 reads CATSDLKPPYEQYF. In DNA, the CDR3 is TGTGCCACCAGTGATTTGAAGCCCCCTTACGAGCAGTACTTC.